Sequencing of this T cell receptor (beta chain) was carried out in a study of patients and donors after allogeneic stem cell transplantation. Ten or more counts support this clonotype. TCRdb itself ran the RT-PCR reads through MiXCR, one entry per CDR3 protein. The sample has some 230,000 distinct CDR3 sequences; over 12% are singletons. From germline, CDR1 is SGDLS and CDR2 YYNGEE. The CDR3 contains 15 residues. V lost 4 bases to trimming and J lost 5 bases; unmatched junction nucleotides: 6. The V call is TRBV9, the J call TRBJ2-5, with 12 bases that match TRBD2. This sequence was found in a human donor who was either an allogeneic HSCT recipient or a stem cell or donor lymphocyte infusion donor (not recorded which). It is not recorded whose cells these are; they may come from a transplant donor. Material: blood, either unsorted or a sorted T cell fraction (not recorded which). DNA of the CDR3: TGTGCCAGCAGCTATGGACTAGCGGGGTCGGAGACCCAGTACTTC. Translated: CASSYGLAGSETQYF.